This T cell receptor (beta chain) was retrieved from a study of T cells in Graves' hyperthyroidism and ophthalmopathy. This CDR3 comprises 12 residues. Trimming removed 4 bases from V and 5 bases from J, with 9 bases in between. Germline V CDR1 and CDR2: SGHTA, FQGNSA. RNA transcripts yielded amplified TCR beta CDR3 regions. HTBI primers were the set used in a first-round RT-PCR of the TCR CDR3. Using its own MiXCR run on the multiplex PCR reads, TCRdb lists one record per CDR3 protein. Of fewer than 650,000 distinct CDR3 sequences in the sample, about 14% were seen once. This clonotype has ten or more counts.

This clonotype was obtained from a woman aged 40 to 55 with Graves' ophthalmopathy. The chain combines TRBV7-2 with TRBJ2-7, with D unclear. The source material was blood. CDR3 in DNA: TGTGCCAGCAGCTCCTCCCCGAACGAGCAGTACTTC. As protein: CASSSSPNEQYF.